Below, one T cell receptor beta chain is given with its context. This clonotype was counted a few times. Its antigen remains unidentified. No base quality values were provided; no much bigger clone lies one nucleotide off. This sample was included in a study of T-cell memory formation after mild COVID-19 (dated by TCRdb to the early 2020s). About the investigation overall: TCR sequence clusters from the two donors were found to be largely donor specific. T-cell clones expanding and contracting after mild COVID-19 in a couple of donors were tracked by longitudinal TCRalpha and TCRbeta repertoire sequencing. Two young, previously healthy adult volunteers, one female and one male, were included in the cohort.

V loses 3 bases, J loses 5 bases, and the germline ends lie 13 bases apart. CDR1 and CDR2 (SGHDN, FVKESK) derive from the germline V gene. Including the terminal cysteine and phenylalanine, the CDR3 comprises 14 residues. Only the CDR3 region is kept as DNA, spanning 42 bases read in frame from base 1. The sequencer listed for this sample is Illumina NovaSeq 6000. cDNA libraries for TCRalpha and TCRbeta were prepared by 5'RACE using constant-segment primers, with sample barcodes and unique molecular identifiers added. RNA was extracted from every sample with Trizol reagent. Library amplification was performed in two PCR steps, and a second sample barcode and Illumina TruSeq adapters were introduced in the second step. Sequencing of libraries was performed on an Illumina NovaSeq with 2 x 150 bp paired-end reads. Concerning the study's data processing: Demultiplexing of reads and collapsing into UMI-guided consensus sequences were performed with migec v1.2.7. Using mixcr v2.1.11, the UMI consensuses were aligned to TRA and TRB V and J templates and assembled into clonotypes. Clonotypes were classified as expanded or contracted when called significant by both edgeR and NoisET, with noise models trained on biological replicates. For edgeR calls, a false discovery rate-adjusted p below 0.01 and a log2 fold-change threshold of 1 were applied. As an exploratory analysis of dynamics, PCA with hierarchical clustering was applied to max-normalized trajectories of the 1000 most abundant clonotypes. Separately sequenced CD4+ and CD8+ repertoires were used to assign a CD4 or CD8 phenotype to each responding clone. Starting from the raw public reads, TCRdb applied fastp trimming at Q25, assembled clones with MiXCR and retained in-frame beta chains. Every entry covers one CDR3 protein and lists the most common genes and DNA from its rows. TCRdb's processing, not the authors', yielded these V and J calls. Here the sample has roughly 150,000 distinct CDR3 sequences; 13% to 15% occur a single time. The ten largest clones capture about 26% of the sample.

Ficoll-Paque density gradient centrifugation was used to isolate PBMCs. What the authors observed across the whole study: Clones contracting from day 15 to 85 had balanced CD4/CD8 phenotypes, while a second wave expanding from day 15 to 37 was biased towards CD4+. The second-wave clones that peaked on day 37 were not confirmed to be SARS-CoV-2 specific. Only two mild cases were covered in the study, and larger cohorts including severe cases with pre-infection samples were considered necessary. Some responding clones were found in pre-infection memory, which suggests that pre-existing cross-reactive memory T cells took part in the SARS-CoV-2 response. Contracting CD4+ clones were found mainly in CM and EM memory subsets, while CD8+ clones were enriched in EMRA.

The chain couples TRBV14 to TRBJ2-5, with the D gene call left open. The receptor was derived from an adult woman who had mild COVID-19 (a few samples of this study predate the infection). The sample titles of this study are shuffled in the database, so cell type and time point are left out; the donor was told from shared clones. The source material was PBMCs or a T cell subset sorted from them (not recorded which). CDR3 loop: CASSHLIRDETQYF. The nucleotide sequence is given as TGTGCCAGCAGCCATCTTATTAGGGATGAGACCCAGTACTTC.